This TCR beta chain was retrieved from a study of T cell repertoires in cytomegalovirus infection. Germline V gene data show CDR1 as SEHNR and CDR2 as FQNEAQ (reference sequence). V was pared by 3 bases and J by 10 bases, with 8 bases of the junction left unmatched. The CDR3 loop spans 14 amino acids. The study, taken as a whole, reports: Dominating the ex vivo response were HLA-C-restricted CMV-specific TCR beta clonotypes. Cumulative public TCR beta family frequency identified carriers of CMV plus the relevant HLA.

Turning to this clonotype: Its antigen is not known.

MiXCR, run by TCRdb on the reads, gives a single entry per CDR3 protein. The sample has some 680,000 distinct CDR3 sequences, approximately 40% seen once. The material sequenced was PBMCs. The chain joins TRBV7-9 to TRBJ2-4; the match to TRBD1 covers 8 bases. The source is a human donor in good health (CMV status not recorded). Some clones in this sample may be carry-over from other donors' samples. The CDR3: CASSFQGQGVIQYF. In nucleotides, the CDR3 is TGTGCCAGCAGCTTCCAAGGACAGGGTGTGATTCAGTACTTC.